Presented here are 22 T cell receptor beta chains from one specimen sequenced in a study of blood T cell repertoires in COVID-19. Profiled with immunoSEQ multiplex PCR; TCRdb holds only in-frame clones, not every one. Among 200,000 to 300,000 clones, 87% were seen once, and the ten largest hold about 1.6%. The specimen sequenced was peripheral blood. The receptors originated from a woman in her thirties or forties who had recovered from COVID-19.

V and J are TRBV28 and TRBJ1-2; D not resolved. The V gene lost 3 bases and the J gene lost 3 bases, with 14 bases spanning the gap. CDR3 length equals 15 residues. Germline loops: CDR1 MDHEN, CDR2 SYDVKM. The CDR3 region is CASSLMRAVDYGYTF. For the CDR3, the DNA is TGTGCCAGCAGTTTGATGAGAGCGGTAGACTATGGCTACACCTTC.

The CDR3 DNA reads as TGTGCCAGTAGTCCCCGGGACAGGGTAGTATCGAAAAAAGAGACCCAGTACTTC. This encodes CASSPRDRVVSKKETQYF. The rearrangement joins TRBV19 to TRBJ2-5; TRBD1 matches at 9 bases. Looked up from germline, CDR1 is LNHDA and CDR2 is SQIVND (reference sequence). The CDR3 is 18 residues long. V lost 5 bases, J lost 3 bases, and 16 bases stayed unmatched. Looking up the rest from reference TRBV19 and TRBJ2-5 gives the full variable domain: DGGITQSPKYLFRKEGQNVTLSCEQNLNHDAMYWYRQDPGQGLRLIYYSQIVNDFQKGDIAEGYSVSREKKESFPLTVTSAQKNPTAFYLCASSPRDRVVSKKETQYFGPGTRLLVL.

The chain is built from TRBV11-3 and TRBJ2-2, with D unclear. V shed 5 bases and J shed 1 base, with 5 bases lying between them. This CDR3 contains 13 residues. Germline CDR1 reads SGHNT; CDR2 reads YENEEA. The CDR3 protein is CASSAGNTGELFF. CDR3 bases: TGTGCCAGCAGCGCAGGGAACACCGGGGAGCTGTTTTTT.

The J gene is TRBJ2-1, the V gene TRBV2; 12 bases map to TRBD1. Trimming cost V 4 bases and J 10 bases; bases outside gene matches: 5. In germline, CDR1 is SNHLY, CDR2 FYNNEI. This CDR3 has 14 amino acids. Written as DNA, the CDR3 is TGTGCCAGCAGTGCCGGGACAGGGGGCCGGGAGCAGTTCTTC. This gives the protein CASSAGTGGREQFF.

This clone was observed a handful of times. This chain links TRBV5-1 with TRBJ2-7; D remains unclear. Deletions cut 0 bases from V and 0 bases from J, with 7 bases between. The CDR3 length is 14 residues. Germline V gene data show CDR1 as SGHRS and CDR2 as YFSETQ. This chain's CDR3 is CASSLEPSSYEQYF. CDR3 bases: TGCGCCAGCAGCTTGGAGCCTAGCTCCTACGAGCAGTACTTC.

The chain joins TRBV27 to TRBJ1-2; D is unresolved. Trimming cost V 3 bases and J 0 bases, with 5 bases left between them. Germline V gives CDR1 MNHEY, CDR2 SMNVEV (reference sequence). The CDR3 covers 13 residues. This chain's CDR3 is CASSLAANYGYTF. The DNA for the CDR3 is TGTGCCAGCAGTTTGGCTGCTAACTATGGCTACACCTTC.

The chain combines TRBV3-1 (or the pseudogene TRBV3-2) with TRBJ1-4; TRBD1 aligns across 9 bases. The CDR3 sequence is 15 residues long. In germline, CDR1 is LGHDT, CDR2 YNNKEL (reference sequence). Trimming took 0 bases from V and 11 from J; bases not matched to a gene: 7. Written as DNA, the CDR3 is TGTGCCAGCAGCCAAGAACAGGGGGCAAAAGCGAAACTGTTTTTT. This gives the protein CASSQEQGAKAKLFF.

This chain connects TRBV2 to TRBJ2-2; possibly TRBD1 for D (5 bases). Per the germline V gene, CDR1 is SNHLY and CDR2 is FYNNEI. The length of the CDR3 is 14 residues. With 9 bases removed from V and 3 bases from J, the gap between germline ends came to 14 bases. This chain's CDR3 is CARSTDTYTGELFF. In nucleotides, the CDR3 is TGTGCCAGGAGTACGGACACCTACACCGGGGAGCTGTTTTTT.

V gene TRBV7-3 combines with J gene TRBJ2-7; D may be TRBD2 (6 bases). The germline V gene encodes CDR1 SGHTA and CDR2 FQGTGA. This CDR3 region has 13 residues. The V end was cut by 5 bases, the J end by 2 bases, with 10 bases between. CDR3: CASSPRGAYEQYF. DNA of the CDR3: TGTGCCAGCAGCCCGCGCGGGGCCTACGAGCAGTACTTC.

The rearrangement uses TRBV29-1 and TRBJ2-5; maybe TRBD1 (5 bases). The CDR3 runs to 15 residues. Trimming left V 3 bases short and J 0 bases short, with 14 bases between. Germline lookup yields CDR1 SQVTM and CDR2 ANQGSEA. The CDR3 loop is CSVEGSRANQETQYF. The DNA for the CDR3 is TGCAGCGTTGAGGGTTCCAGGGCCAACCAAGAGACCCAGTACTTC. The full variable domain, in which reference TRBV29-1 and TRBJ2-5 provide the parts outside the CDR3, is SAVISQKPSRDICQRGTSLTIQCQVDSQVTMMFWYRQQPGQSLTLIATANQGSEATYESGFVIDKFPISRPNLTFSTLTVSNMSPEDSSIYLCSVEGSRANQETQYFGPGTRLLVL.

V is TRBV18 and J is TRBJ2-5; 7 bases match TRBD2. CDR1 and CDR2 (germline): KGHSH, LQKENI. V lost 2 bases and J lost 4; bases outside the gene matches: 13. The CDR3 length is 17 residues. CDR3 sequence: CASSPLPSARGGETQYF. For the CDR3, the DNA is TGTGCCAGCTCACCATTGCCCAGTGCCCGCGGGGGAGAGACCCAGTACTTC.

The chain is built from TRBV10-2 and TRBJ2-3; 7 nucleotides match TRBD2. The V segment lost 8 bases and the J segment 0 bases; nucleotides outside the gene matches: 8. CDR3 length: 15 amino acids. Germline values: CDR1 WSHSY, CDR2 SAAADI. CDR3 nucleotides: TGCGCCAGCGGTCCAACTAGCGCCAGCACAGATACGCAGTATTTT. This codes for CASGPTSASTDTQYF.

The chain has TRBV7-9 and TRBJ2-7; 8 bases fit TRBD1. Germline V lookup: CDR1 SEHNR, CDR2 FQNEAQ (reference sequence). The CDR3 spans 17 residues. V was pared by 1 base and J by 0 bases, with 8 bases of the junction left unmatched. This CDR3 reads CASSLGVRTGISYEQYF. DNA for the CDR3: TGTGCCAGCAGCTTAGGTGTTCGGACAGGGATCTCCTACGAGCAGTACTTC. The whole variable domain, remainder taken from reference TRBV7-9 and TRBJ2-7, is DTGVSQNPRHKITKRGQNVTFRCDPISEHNRLYWYRQTLGQGPEFLTYFQNEAQLEKSRLLSDRFSAERPKGSFSTLEIQRTEQGDSAMYLCASSLGVRTGISYEQYFGPGTRLTVT.

V gene TRBV6-5 combines with J gene TRBJ2-3; maybe TRBD2 (6 bases). V lost 7 bases and J lost 5, with 13 bases in between. Germline CDR1 and CDR2: MNHEY and SVGAGI. The CDR3 loop spans 13 amino acids. CDR3 protein: CASKLEGVDTQYF. DNA for the CDR3: TGTGCCAGCAAGTTGGAGGGTGTAGATACGCAGTATTTT.

CDR3 residues: CASSWDSSSPLHF. The CDR3 nucleotides are TGTGCCAGCAGTTGGGACAGTTCCTCACCCCTCCACTTT. The chain employs TRBV6-5 and TRBJ1-6; the match to TRBD1 covers 7 bases. Germline V lookup: CDR1 MNHEY, CDR2 SVGAGI. The CDR3 has 13 residues. J gave up 10 bases and V 4 bases, and 4 bases lay outside the gene matches.

The gene calls are TRBV30 and TRBJ2-1; perhaps TRBD1 as D (6 bases). Per germline, CDR1 GTSNPN and CDR2 SVGIG (reference sequence). V dropped 3 bases and J dropped 9 bases, with 15 bases sitting between them. CDR3 length equals 13 residues. The CDR3 bases are TGTGCCTGGAGCTCAATTACAGGGACTGAGCAGTTCTTC. It codes for CAWSSITGTEQFF.

The chain has TRBV7-9 and TRBJ1-1, with D perhaps matching TRBD1 (6 bases). Trimming stripped 2 bases from V and 5 bases from J, with 9 bases between. The CDR3 consists of 13 residues. Germline values: CDR1 SEHNR, CDR2 FQNEAQ (reference sequence). The CDR3 here is CASSLIRGTEAFF. CDR3 sequence (DNA): TGTGCCAGCAGCTTAATCAGGGGTACTGAAGCTTTCTTT.

The V call is TRBV5-1, the J call TRBJ2-3, with no clear D. The V and J ends lost 0 bases and 0 bases respectively, with 17 bases between them. This CDR3 is built from 18 residues. Germline V gene data show CDR1 as SGHRS and CDR2 as YFSETQ. CDR3 protein: CASSLARNGVPSTDTQYF. As DNA, the CDR3 is TGCGCCAGCAGCTTGGCCCGTAATGGAGTGCCCAGCACAGATACGCAGTATTTT. Full variable domain (outside the CDR3, taken from reference TRBV5-1 and TRBJ2-3): KAGVTQTPRYLIKTRGQQVTLSCSPISGHRSVSWYQQTPGQGLQFLFEYFSETQRNKGNFPGRFSGRQFSNSRSEMNVSTLELGDSALYLCASSLARNGVPSTDTQYFGPGTRLTVL.

The chain is built from TRBV28 and TRBJ1-1, with D tentatively TRBD1 (6 bases). CDR1 is MDHEN and CDR2 is SYDVKM in the germline V gene. Trimming stripped 10 bases from V and 4 bases from J, with 19 bases between. This CDR3 has 14 residues. The CDR3 DNA reads TGTGCCACCACACCCTGGACAGACGCCACTGAAGCTTTCTTT. Encoded protein: CATTPWTDATEAFF. Full variable domain (remainder filled in from reference TRBV28 and TRBJ1-1): DVKVTQSSRYLVKRTGEKVFLECVQDMDHENMFWYRQDPGLGLRLIYFSYDVKMKEKGDIPEGYSVSREKKERFSLILESASTNQTSMYLCATTPWTDATEAFFGQGTRLTVV.

The V call is TRBV19, the J call TRBJ1-1; perhaps TRBD1 as D (6 bases). From germline, CDR1 is LNHDA and CDR2 SQIVND (reference sequence). Trimming cost V 5 bases and J 0 bases, with 10 bases left between them. The CDR3 contains 14 residues. This chain's CDR3 is CASSVGQMNTEAFF. CDR3 coding DNA: TGTGCCAGTAGTGTAGGACAGATGAACACTGAAGCTTTCTTT. The complete variable domain, with remaining parts taken from reference TRBV19 and TRBJ1-1, reads DGGITQSPKYLFRKEGQNVTLSCEQNLNHDAMYWYRQDPGQGLRLIYYSQIVNDFQKGDIAEGYSVSREKKESFPLTVTSAQKNPTAFYLCASSVGQMNTEAFFGQGTRLTVV.

The V call is TRBV19, the J call TRBJ2-3; TRBD2 matches 7 bases. V lost 5 bases and J lost 5; bases outside the gene matches: 4. The CDR3 has 13 residues. Germline assignment: CDR1 LNHDA and CDR2 SQIVND (reference sequence). CDR3 nucleotide sequence: TGTGCCAGTAGTCCGGTAGCGGGAGATACGCAGTATTTT. Its protein is CASSPVAGDTQYF.

The V call is TRBV7-2, the J call TRBJ1-2, with D unclear. Per the germline V gene, CDR1 is SGHTA and CDR2 is FQGNSA. This CDR3 has 13 residues. V lost 5 bases and J 4 bases, leaving 11 bases between the germline ends. The CDR3 here is CASSGSGGYGYTF. The CDR3 region has the DNA TGTGCCAGCAGCGGCAGCGGCGGCTATGGCTACACCTTC.